Each of the 25 T cell receptor beta chains below was sequenced from the same sample in a study of blood T cells in healthy people across ages. Through a sample-barcoded 5' primer and a J-beta primer mix, a second PCR was run for about 7 to 12 cycles. TCRdb independently ran MiXCR on the 5' RACE reads; one entry per CDR3 protein. The sample consists of about 930,000 distinct CDR3 sequences, roughly 28% of them appearing once. These data are also associated with another study on T cells of mothers and their children.

The source material was blood. Every receptor here comes from a woman aged 35 to 49 in good health.

For this clonotype: Being one base from a much bigger clone, this may be a read error. The DNA for the CDR3 is TGTGCCAGCAGCTTAGTTCGTCTCGGAGATACGCGGTATTTT. It specifies CASSLVRLGDTRYF. V usage is TRBV5-6 and J usage is TRBJ2-3; no clear D. The germline gives CDR1 SGHDT, CDR2 YYEEEE. The CDR3 sequence is 14 residues long.

This clonotype was recorded many times. This chain connects TRBV28 to TRBJ2-1, with 8 bases lining up with TRBD1. CDR1 and CDR2 (germline): MDHEN, SYDVKM. CDR3 size: 14 residues. Losses at the gene ends were 5 bases for V and 3 bases for J; bases not matched to a gene: 3. The CDR3 DNA is TGTGCCAGCAGTCCGACAGGGGTCTACAATGAGCAGTTCTTC. Translation gives CASSPTGVYNEQFF. The whole variable domain, filled in from reference TRBV28 and TRBJ2-1, reads DVKVTQSSRYLVKRTGEKVFLECVQDMDHENMFWYRQDPGLGLRLIYFSYDVKMKEKGDIPEGYSVSREKKERFSLILESASTNQTSMYLCASSPTGVYNEQFFGPGTRLTVL.

Only a few counts were recorded for this clonotype. DNA of the CDR3: TGTGCCAGCGCGAGGGACACAGATACGCAGTATTTT. Its protein is CASARDTDTQYF. The chain links TRBV7-2 to TRBJ2-3; TRBD2 is a possible D gene (5 bases). In germline, CDR1 is SGHTA, CDR2 FQGNSA. V lost 8 bases and J 2 bases, leaving 8 bases between the germline ends. CDR3 length: 12 residues. The full variable domain, rest sourced from reference TRBV7-2 and TRBJ2-3, is GAGVSQSPSNKVTEKGKDVELRCDPISGHTALYWYRQSLGQGLEFLIYFQGNSAPDKSGLPSDRFSAERTGGSVSTLTIQRTQQEDSAVYLCASARDTDTQYFGPGTRLTVL.

As regards this clonotype: No conserved phenylalanine or tryptophan ends this CDR3, so it is likely a read error. This chain links TRBV5-5 with TRBJ1-1; 10 bases line up with TRBD1. CDR3 length: 14 residues. Germline CDR1 reads SGHKS; CDR2 reads YYEKEE (reference sequence). V gave up 4 bases and J gave up 6 bases; unmatched junction bases: 6. CDR3 residues: CASSKGQGGAEAFC. Written as DNA, the CDR3 is TGTGCCAGCAGCAAAGGACAGGGGGGCGCTGAAGCTTTCTGT.

The chain carries TRBV2 and TRBJ1-5; TRBD1 agrees at 8 bases. The length of the CDR3 is 12 residues. Germline CDR1 SNHLY, CDR2 FYNNEI. V was clipped by 6 bases and J by 10 bases; unmatched bases: 5. The CDR3 loop is CASRSDRGPQHF. CDR3 DNA: TGTGCCAGCAGGAGTGACAGGGGACCCCAGCATTTT.

This clonotype was picked up many times. The V call is TRBV7-9, the J call TRBJ2-7; D perhaps matches TRBD1 (6 bases). Germline V CDR1 and CDR2: SEHNR, FQNEAQ (reference sequence). This CDR3 is built from 13 residues. Trimming pared 5 bases from V and 3 bases from J, leaving 11 bases between. This CDR3 reads CASSRGQIYEQYF. As DNA, the CDR3 is TGTGCCAGCAGCCGTGGACAGATCTACGAGCAGTACTTC.

V usage is TRBV28 and J usage is TRBJ1-1; TRBD1 agrees at 8 bases. Germline loops: CDR1 MDHEN, CDR2 SYDVKM. CDR3 size: 15 residues. With V trimmed by 5 bases and J by 1 base, 6 bases remained unmatched. The CDR3 bases are TGTGCCAGCAGTGCCTCCGGGACAGGGAACACTGAAGCTTTCTTT. Translating it yields CASSASGTGNTEAFF.

The chain combines TRBV24-1 with TRBJ1-1; maybe TRBD1 (5 bases). The germline V and J ends were trimmed by 6 bases and 1 base, with 11 bases remaining between them. Germline CDR1 KGHDR, CDR2 SFDVKD. The CDR3 covers 14 residues. CDR3 sequence: CATSSSGRNTEAFF. CDR3 bases: TGTGCCACCAGTTCATCGGGACGGAACACTGAAGCTTTCTTT.

This clonotype was seen repeatedly, ten times or more. The V and J genes are TRBV4-1 and TRBJ2-1, with 11 bases fitting TRBD2. Trimming took 4 bases from V and 3 from J; bases not matched to a gene: 5. This CDR3 region has 16 residues. Per the germline V gene, CDR1 is MGHRA and CDR2 is YSYEKL. The CDR3 bases are TGCGCCAGCAGCCCAATACTAGCGGGAGTCTACAATGAGCAGTTCTTC. Encoded protein: CASSPILAGVYNEQFF.

The rearrangement uses TRBV29-1 and TRBJ2-7, with D maybe TRBD1 (7 bases). Trimming pared 3 bases from V and 1 base from J, leaving 10 bases between. Germline CDR1 SQVTM, CDR2 ANQGSEA. The CDR3 length is 13 residues. The CDR3 DNA follows: TGCAGCGTTGAGGGGGGACAGTCCTACGAGCAGTACTTC. Translated, it gives CSVEGGQSYEQYF.

The chain is built from TRBV7-3 and TRBJ2-1; D call uncertain. V gave up 2 bases and J gave up 7 bases, with 9 bases separating them. Per the germline V gene, CDR1 is SGHTA and CDR2 is FQGTGA. The length of the CDR3 is 13 residues. CDR3 sequence reads: CASSLGEGNEQFF. Here the CDR3 DNA reads TGTGCCAGCAGCTTAGGAGAAGGGAATGAGCAGTTCTTC.

This clonotype was detected a few times. The chain recombines TRBV29-1 with TRBJ2-5; 9 bases are shared with TRBD2. The CDR3 is 16 residues long. In germline, CDR1 is SQVTM, CDR2 ANQGSEA. V lost 7 bases and J lost 2; bases outside the gene matches: 14. CDR3 residues: CSALRFSGGWQETQYF. The DNA of the CDR3 is TGCAGCGCACTCCGCTTTAGCGGGGGTTGGCAAGAGACCCAGTACTTC. The variable domain in full, with the rest retrieved from reference TRBV29-1 and TRBJ2-5, is SAVISQKPSRDICQRGTSLTIQCQVDSQVTMMFWYRQQPGQSLTLIATANQGSEATYESGFVIDKFPISRPNLTFSTLTVSNMSPEDSSIYLCSALRFSGGWQETQYFGPGTRLLVL.

A single count supports this clonotype. The rearrangement uses TRBV6-1 and TRBJ2-2, with D possibly TRBD1 on 6 matching bases. CDR1 and CDR2 from the germline V gene are MNHNS and SASEGT. Trimming removed 6 bases at V and 3 bases at J, with 11 bases between. CDR3 length: 14 amino acids. Here the CDR3 reads CASSRTAYTGELFF. Written as DNA, the CDR3 is TGTGCCAGCAGCCGGACAGCCTACACCGGGGAGCTGTTTTTT.

This clonotype was seen at least ten times. The genes are TRBV5-1 and TRBJ2-5; 11 nucleotides align to TRBD1. Trimming removed 3 bases from V and 6 bases from J; junction bases left unmatched: 13. CDR3 size: 17 residues. Germline lookup yields CDR1 SGHRS and CDR2 YFSETQ. CDR3 loop: CASSYVIWTGGGQTQYF. CDR3 bases: TGCGCCAGCAGCTACGTCATCTGGACAGGGGGCGGCCAGACCCAGTACTTC.

This chain uses TRBV16 with TRBJ1-1; weak D call: TRBD1 (6 bases). CDR1 and CDR2 from the germline V gene are KGHSY and FQNENV. The CDR3 covers 13 residues. V lost 4 bases and J 6 bases, leaving 12 bases between the germline ends. Here the CDR3 DNA reads TGTGCCAGCAGCCTCACAGGGAAGGCTGAAGCTTTCTTT. It encodes CASSLTGKAEAFF.

V usage is TRBV30 and J usage is TRBJ2-7; no reliable D call. CDR3 length: 12 residues. V was trimmed by 1 base and J by 2 bases, leaving 6 bases between them. The V gene's germline CDR1 is GTSNPN and CDR2 SVGIG (reference sequence). The CDR3 bases are TGTGCCTGGAGTGCCCAGACCTACGAGCAGTACTTC. This gives the protein CAWSAQTYEQYF.

This clonotype was seen repeatedly, ten times or more. The rearrangement links TRBV7-9 to TRBJ2-7; TRBD2 agrees at 10 bases. This CDR3 spans 17 amino acids. In germline, CDR1 is SEHNR, CDR2 FQNEAQ (reference sequence). Unmatched junction bases numbered 12, after V lost 4 bases and J lost 3 bases. CDR3 residues: CASSSVPLAGAHYEQYF. Written as DNA, the CDR3 is TGTGCCAGCAGCTCAGTCCCCCTAGCGGGGGCCCACTACGAGCAGTACTTC. Drawing the rest from reference TRBV7-9 and TRBJ2-7, the complete variable domain is DTGVSQNPRHKITKRGQNVTFRCDPISEHNRLYWYRQTLGQGPEFLTYFQNEAQLEKSRLLSDRFSAERPKGSFSTLEIQRTEQGDSAMYLCASSSVPLAGAHYEQYFGPGTRLTVT.

This clonotype showed up many times. CDR3 nucleotide sequence: TGCAGTGCTAGAGCATCCACGAACACCGGGGAGCTGTTTTTT. Translated, it gives CSARASTNTGELFF. The chain combines TRBV20-1 with TRBJ2-2; no clear D gene. CDR1 is DFQATT, CDR2 SNEGSKA, per germline (reference sequence). V lost 1 base and J 0 bases, leaving 6 bases between the germline ends. The CDR3 covers 14 residues.

The chain recombines TRBV7-2 with TRBJ2-3; TRBD2 is a possible D gene (6 bases). Per germline, CDR1 SGHTA and CDR2 FQGNSA. This CDR3 region has 15 residues. The V end lost 2 bases, the J end lost 6 bases, and 15 bases lay between the germline ends. Written as DNA, the CDR3 is TGTGCCAGCAGCTTAACCTTAGCGGTTGGGGATACGCAGTATTTT. Translating gives CASSLTLAVGDTQYF.

About this clonotype itself: The junction does not match germline at one end; this may be a read error. The chain employs TRBV24-1 and TRBJ2-1; 14 nucleotides line up with TRBD2. CDR1 is KGHDR and CDR2 is SFDVKD in the germline V gene. The CDR3 is made up of 19 amino acids. The CDR3 DNA follows: TGTGCCACCAGTGATTCCACCGGGACTAGCGGGGGCTCCAACAATGAGCAGTTCTTC. Translated, it gives CATSDSTGTSGGSNNEQFF.

Concerning this clonotype: The junction shows a germline mismatch at one end, possibly a read error. This chain connects TRBV10-3 to TRBJ1-2; TRBD1 might be the D (6 bases). This CDR3 comprises 15 residues. The V gene's germline CDR1 is ENHRY and CDR2 SYGVKD. The DNA for the CDR3 is TGTGCCTTCAGTGATTTAAAGGGGGATGGCTATGGCTACACCTTC. This codes for CAFSDLKGDGYGYTF.

This clonotype was detected once. A much more abundant neighbour one base away suggests this may be a read error. The J gene is TRBJ2-7, the V gene TRBV28; possible D gene TRBD2, 5 bases. The CDR3 consists of 15 residues. V lost 7 bases and J lost 4, with 20 bases in between. CDR1 and CDR2 from the germline V gene are MDHEN and SYDVKM. CDR3 sequence (DNA): TGTGCCAGCAACCTCGGTGGACTGGGGAAATACGAGCAGTACTTC. Amino acids: CASNLGGLGKYEQYF.

This clonotype was seen many times. J is TRBJ2-1 and V is TRBV29-1, with 16 nucleotides matching TRBD2. With 6 bases clipped from V and 8 bases from J, the junction kept 4 bases outside the gene matches. The CDR3 extends over 14 amino acids. The germline gives CDR1 SQVTM, CDR2 ANQGSEA. As DNA, the CDR3 is TGCAGCGTACTCGGGACTAGCGGGGGGGATGAGCAGTTCTTC. This sequence encodes CSVLGTSGGDEQFF.

V gene TRBV2 combines with J gene TRBJ2-7; 11 bases align to TRBD2. CDR3 length equals 16 residues. Germline CDR1 and CDR2: SNHLY and FYNNEI. The trim removed 4 bases at V and 2 bases at J, leaving 7 bases unmatched. The CDR3 DNA reads TGTGCCAGCAGTGTCAACCTAGCGGGGGGCGCCTACGAGCAGTACTTC. This gives the protein CASSVNLAGGAYEQYF.

On this clonotype: Mismatch with germline at one junction end may stem from a read error. This chain links TRBV7-8 with TRBJ2-1; D is unclear. The germline V gene encodes CDR1 SGHVS and CDR2 FQNEAQ. The CDR3 sequence is 15 residues long. The CDR3 protein is CASSSSPSSYNEQFF. For the CDR3, the DNA is TGTGCAAGCAGCTCCTCACCGAGCTCCTACAATGAGCAGTTCTTC.